This TCR beta chain emerged from a study of blood T cell repertoires in COVID-19. Turning to the study itself: COVID-19 samples, acute and convalescent, were from the United States, Italy and Spain. PBMCs, B-cell-depleted T cells, or T cells provided the cDNA or gDNA that made up the material.

Looked up from germline, CDR1 is SEHNR and CDR2 is FQNEAQ (reference sequence). The CDR3 is 15 residues long. V lost 1 base and J 9 bases, leaving 13 bases between the germline ends. Produced via immunoSEQ multiplex PCR; TCRdb's table is partial and in-frame only. Among 87,000 or so clones listed, around 86% were seen once. This clone was seen once. The V call is TRBV7-9, the J call TRBJ1-6; tentatively, D is TRBD1 (6 bases). Sequencing was performed on peripheral blood. The source is a middle-aged man with acute or convalescent COVID-19. The CDR3 DNA follows: TGTGCCAGCAGCTTAGTGGCAGGGGAAATTTCACCCCTCCACTTT. Translation gives CASSLVAGEISPLHF.